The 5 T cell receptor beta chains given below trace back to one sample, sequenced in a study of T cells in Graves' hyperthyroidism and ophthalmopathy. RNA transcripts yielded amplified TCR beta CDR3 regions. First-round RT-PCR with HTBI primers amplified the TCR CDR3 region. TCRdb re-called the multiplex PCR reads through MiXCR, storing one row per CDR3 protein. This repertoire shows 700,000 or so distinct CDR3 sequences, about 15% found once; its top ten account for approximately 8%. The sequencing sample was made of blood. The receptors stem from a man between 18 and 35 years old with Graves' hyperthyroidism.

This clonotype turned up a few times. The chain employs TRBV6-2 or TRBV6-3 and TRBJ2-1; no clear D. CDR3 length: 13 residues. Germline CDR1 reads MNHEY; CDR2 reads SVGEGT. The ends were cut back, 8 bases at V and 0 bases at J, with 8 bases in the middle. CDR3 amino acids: CASFTRSYNEQFF. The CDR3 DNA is TGTGCCAGCTTTACCCGCTCCTACAATGAGCAGTTCTTC.

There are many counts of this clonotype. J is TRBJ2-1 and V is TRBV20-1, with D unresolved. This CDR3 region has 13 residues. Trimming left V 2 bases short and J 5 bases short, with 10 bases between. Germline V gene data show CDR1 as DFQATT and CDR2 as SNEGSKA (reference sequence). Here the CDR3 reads CSARRFEHNEQFF. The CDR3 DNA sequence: TGCAGTGCTAGACGCTTTGAGCACAATGAGCAGTTCTTC.

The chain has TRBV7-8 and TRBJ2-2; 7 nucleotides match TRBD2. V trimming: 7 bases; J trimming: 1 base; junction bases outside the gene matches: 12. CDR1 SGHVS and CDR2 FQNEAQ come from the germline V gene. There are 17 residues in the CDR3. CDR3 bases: TGTGCCAGCATGGGGGAGGGCTCGGGAGTGAACACCGGGGAGCTGTTTTTT. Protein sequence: CASMGEGSGVNTGELFF.

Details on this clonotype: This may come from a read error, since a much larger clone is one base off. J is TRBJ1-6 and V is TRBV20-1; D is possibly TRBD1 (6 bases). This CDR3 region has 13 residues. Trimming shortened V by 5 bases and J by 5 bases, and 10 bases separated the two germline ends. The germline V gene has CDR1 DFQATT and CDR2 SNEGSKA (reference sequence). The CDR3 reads CSARAGDNSPLHF. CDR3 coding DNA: TGCAGTGCTCGGGCAGGGGATAATTCACCCCTCCACTTT.

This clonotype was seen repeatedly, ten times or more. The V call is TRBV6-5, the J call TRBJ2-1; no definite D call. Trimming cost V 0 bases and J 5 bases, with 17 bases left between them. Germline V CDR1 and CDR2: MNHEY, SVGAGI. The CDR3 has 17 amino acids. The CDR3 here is CASSYSIGGLRHNEQFF. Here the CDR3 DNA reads TGTGCCAGCAGTTACTCGATCGGTGGGTTGCGACACAATGAGCAGTTCTTC.